A single sample is the source of the 17 T cell receptor beta chains below, sequenced in a study of Ad26.COV2.S vaccination and SARS-CoV-2 variants. Profiled with immunoSEQ multiplex PCR; TCRdb holds only in-frame clones, not every one. The sample carries 350,000 to 500,000 clones, 80% to 95% recorded once. Treatment denoted: roughly 20 received Ad26.COV2.S at low or high dose, single or two shots; several received placebo; per-sample allocation not given. Samples analyzed were those drawn on day 63 after the first vaccine or placebo injection. This specimen was peripheral blood, taken in a trial of Ad26.COV2.S vaccine versus placebo. These TCRs come from a person between 18 and 65 years old who received the Ad26.COV2.S COVID-19 vaccine or a placebo.

As regards this clone: The sample holds other DNA sequences that translate to the same CDR3. This sequence joins TRBV27 and TRBJ2-7, with D unresolved. V lost 0 bases, J lost 3 bases, and 6 bases lay in between. This CDR3 region has 13 residues. Germline V CDR1 and CDR2: MNHEY, SMNVEV (reference sequence). The CDR3 sequence: CASSLSGSYEQYF. DNA for the CDR3: TGTGCCAGCAGTTTATCGGGCAGCTACGAGCAGTACTTC.

The V gene is TRBV28, the J gene TRBJ2-7; D gene unclear. The length of the CDR3 is 14 residues. Trimming removed 2 bases from V and 0 bases from J, with 8 bases in between. CDR1 and CDR2 (germline): MDHEN, SYDVKM. CDR3 loop: CASSLAESSYEQYF. CDR3 nucleotide sequence: TGTGCCAGCAGTTTAGCGGAAAGCTCCTACGAGCAGTACTTC.

V is TRBV19 and J is TRBJ1-4; D not certain. The CDR3 is made up of 14 amino acids. Per the germline V gene, CDR1 is LNHDA and CDR2 is SQIVND (reference sequence). V lost 6 bases and J lost 0, with 8 bases in between. The CDR3 DNA reads as TGTGCCAGTAGAGGCCGAGCAACTAATGAAAAACTGTTTTTT. Translation gives CASRGRATNEKLFF.

CDR3 sequence: CASSVGGSSYEQYF. CDR3 bases: TGTGCCAGCAGTGTCGGGGGGAGCTCCTACGAGCAGTACTTC. V usage is TRBV25-1 and J usage is TRBJ2-7, with 7 bases that match TRBD2. The CDR3 contains 14 residues. V gave up 4 bases and J gave up 0 bases; unmatched junction bases: 3. From germline, CDR1 is MGHDK and CDR2 SYGVNS.

The chain employs TRBV7-9 and TRBJ1-5; D is perhaps TRBD1 (5 bases). Germline CDR1 reads SEHNR; CDR2 reads FQNEAQ (reference sequence). V lost 3 bases and J lost 5, with 11 bases in between. The CDR3 spans 14 residues. The CDR3 DNA reads as TGTGCCAGCAGCTTTTCAGGGTCCCATCAGCCCCAGCATTTT. Translated: CASSFSGSHQPQHF. The full variable domain, with the rest looked up from reference TRBV7-9 and TRBJ1-5, is DTGVSQNPRHKITKRGQNVTFRCDPISEHNRLYWYRQTLGQGPEFLTYFQNEAQLEKSRLLSDRFSAERPKGSFSTLEIQRTEQGDSAMYLCASSFSGSHQPQHFGDGTRLSIL.

V gene TRBV9 combines with J gene TRBJ2-2; tentatively, D is TRBD1 or TRBD2 (6 bases each). Germline loops: CDR1 SGDLS, CDR2 YYNGEE. Trimming pared 0 bases from V and 7 bases from J, leaving 13 bases between. This CDR3 region has 15 residues. The CDR3 loop reads CASSVVSGEVGELFF. The DNA for the CDR3 is TGTGCCAGCAGCGTAGTCTCAGGGGAGGTCGGGGAGCTGTTTTTT.

This chain uses TRBV2 with TRBJ2-6, with 8 bases matching TRBD1. With 6 bases clipped from V and 2 bases from J, the junction kept 9 bases outside the gene matches. The length of the CDR3 is 17 residues. Looked up from germline, CDR1 is SNHLY and CDR2 is FYNNEI. The CDR3 region is CASSPTLTGAGANVLTF. The CDR3 coding sequence is TGTGCCAGCAGCCCCACCCTGACAGGGGCTGGGGCCAACGTCCTGACTTTC.

This chain connects TRBV25-1 to TRBJ2-5, with 8 bases aligning to TRBD1. In germline, CDR1 is MGHDK, CDR2 SYGVNS. The CDR3 extends over 17 amino acids. V gave up 1 base and J gave up 1 base; unmatched junction bases: 8. The CDR3 nucleotides are TGTGCCAGCAGTGAATCGTGGACAGGGTCCATCCAAGAGACCCAGTACTTC. As protein: CASSESWTGSIQETQYF.

The chain is built from TRBV18 and TRBJ2-1, with 10 nucleotides matching TRBD2. CDR1 and CDR2 from the germline V gene are KGHSH and LQKENI. This CDR3 is 15 amino acids long. V trimming: 4 bases; J trimming: 4 bases; junction bases outside the gene matches: 4. CDR3 loop: CASSQQGLAYNEQFF. CDR3 nucleotides: TGTGCCAGCTCACAACAGGGACTAGCGTACAATGAGCAGTTCTTC. The entire variable domain, with the rest obtained from reference TRBV18 and TRBJ2-1, is as follows: NAGVMQNPRHLVRRRGQEARLRCSPMKGHSHVYWYRQLPEEGLKFMVYLQKENIIDESGMPKERFSAEFPKEGPSILRIQQVVRGDSAAYFCASSQQGLAYNEQFFGPGTRLTVL.

The chain combines TRBV24-1 with TRBJ2-2, with D perhaps matching TRBD1 (6 bases). The CDR3 spans 16 residues. The V gene's germline CDR1 is KGHDR and CDR2 SFDVKD. V gave up 2 bases and J gave up 3 bases, with 12 bases separating them. The CDR3 DNA sequence: TGTGCCACCAGTGATTCTGACAGGAGGTACACCGGGGAGCTGTTTTTT. This encodes CATSDSDRRYTGELFF.

This clone has more than one count but fewer than ten. The chain uses TRBV3-1 (or the pseudogene TRBV3-2) and TRBJ2-7; D gene uncertain. Germline V gene lookup returns CDR1 LGHDT and CDR2 YNNKEL (reference sequence). There are 13 residues in the CDR3. Trimming removed 1 base at V and 4 bases at J, with 8 bases between. Here the CDR3 reads CASSQVGPYEQYF. CDR3 DNA: TGTGCCAGCAGCCAAGTGGGTCCATACGAGCAGTACTTC.

The chain employs TRBV18 and TRBJ2-2; D is unresolved. The ends were cut back, 1 base at V and 4 bases at J, with 13 bases in the middle. Per germline, CDR1 KGHSH and CDR2 LQKENI. The CDR3 spans 16 residues. The CDR3, as DNA: TGTGCCAGCTCACCACGGGATCCACCCTTCACCGGGGAGCTGTTTTTT. Amino acid sequence: CASSPRDPPFTGELFF.

This clone has a single count. The chain has TRBV7-9 and TRBJ2-2, with a possible D match to TRBD2 (6 bases). The CDR3 extends over 15 amino acids. V was cut by 6 bases and J by 3 bases, with 14 bases left in between. Germline V gives CDR1 SEHNR, CDR2 FQNEAQ (reference sequence). The CDR3 DNA reads as TGTGCCAGCAGTCCTCCGGGGGAGGACACCGGGGAGCTGTTTTTT. As protein: CASSPPGEDTGELFF.

Only one count was recorded for this clone. The chain has TRBV28 and TRBJ2-2; 8 positions match TRBD2. This CDR3 is 16 amino acids long. Germline assignment: CDR1 MDHEN and CDR2 SYDVKM. V shed 4 bases and J 5 bases; nucleotides not matched to a gene: 9. The CDR3 spells CASSSLRTSKTGELFF. CDR3 bases: TGTGCCAGCAGTTCCCTACGGACTAGCAAGACCGGGGAGCTGTTTTTT.

The chain has TRBV15 and TRBJ2-7; the D call may be TRBD1 or TRBD2 (5 bases each). This CDR3 is built from 14 residues. Trimming removed 0 bases at V and 4 bases at J, with 10 bases between. In germline, CDR1 is LNHNV, CDR2 YYDKDF (reference sequence). CDR3 sequence: CATSRDRGGYEQYF. The CDR3 DNA sequence: TGTGCCACCAGCAGAGATCGGGGCGGGTACGAGCAGTACTTC.

This clone was counted between two and nine times. This chain joins TRBV14 and TRBJ1-2, with D perhaps TRBD1 (5 bases). The germline V gene encodes CDR1 SGHDN and CDR2 FVKESK. The V end lost 1 base, the J end lost 5 bases, and 8 bases lay between the germline ends. CDR3 length: 13 amino acids. CDR3 residues: CASSQVGTYGYTF. CDR3 coding DNA: TGTGCCAGCAGCCAAGTTGGGACTTATGGCTACACCTTC.

There are a few counts of this clone. This chain uses TRBV20-1 with TRBJ2-7; D not certain. CDR1 and CDR2 (germline): DFQATT, SNEGSKA (reference sequence). Between the trimmed V and J ends, which lost 3 bases and 7 bases, there was a span of 7 bases. CDR3 length: 10 amino acids. The CDR3 nucleotides are TGCAGTGCTAGTAATGGTGAGCAGTACTTC. This gives the protein CSASNGEQYF.